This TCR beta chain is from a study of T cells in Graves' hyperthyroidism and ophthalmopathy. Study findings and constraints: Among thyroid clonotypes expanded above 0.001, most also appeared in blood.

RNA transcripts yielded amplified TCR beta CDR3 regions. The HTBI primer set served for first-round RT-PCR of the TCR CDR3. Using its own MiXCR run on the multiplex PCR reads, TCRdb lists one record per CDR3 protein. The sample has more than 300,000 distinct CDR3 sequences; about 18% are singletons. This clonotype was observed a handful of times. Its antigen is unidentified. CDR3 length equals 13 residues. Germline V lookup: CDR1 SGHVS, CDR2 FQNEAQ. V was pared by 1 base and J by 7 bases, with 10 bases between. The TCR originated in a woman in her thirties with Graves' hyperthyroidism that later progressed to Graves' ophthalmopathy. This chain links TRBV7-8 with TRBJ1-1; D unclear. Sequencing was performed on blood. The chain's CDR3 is CASSLERSNEAFF. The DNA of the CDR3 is TGTGCCAGCAGCTTAGAACGCTCCAATGAAGCTTTCTTT.